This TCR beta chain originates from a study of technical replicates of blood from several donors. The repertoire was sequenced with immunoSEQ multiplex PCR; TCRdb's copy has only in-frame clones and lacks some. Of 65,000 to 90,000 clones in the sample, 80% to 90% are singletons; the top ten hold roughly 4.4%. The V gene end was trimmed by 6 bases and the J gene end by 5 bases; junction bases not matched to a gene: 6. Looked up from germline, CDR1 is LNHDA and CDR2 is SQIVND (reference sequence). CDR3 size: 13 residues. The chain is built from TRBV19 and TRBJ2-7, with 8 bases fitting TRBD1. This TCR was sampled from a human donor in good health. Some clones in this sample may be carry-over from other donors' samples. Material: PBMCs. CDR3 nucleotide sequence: TGTGCCAGTAGACCAAGGGACAGGAACGAGCAGTACTTC. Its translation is CASRPRDRNEQYF. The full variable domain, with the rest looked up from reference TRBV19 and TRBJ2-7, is DGGITQSPKYLFRKEGQNVTLSCEQNLNHDAMYWYRQDPGQGLRLIYYSQIVNDFQKGDIAEGYSVSREKKESFPLTVTSAQKNPTAFYLCASRPRDRNEQYFGPGTRLTVT.